This T cell receptor beta chain appears in the sequencing data of a study of PD-1 blockade in classical Hodgkin lymphoma. A note on this clone: The antigen is unknown.

Clones were read by immunoSEQ multiplex PCR, and TCRdb kept only the in-frame ones, dropping some. The sample contains about 20,000 clones, over 75% of which appear only once. Time point here: cycle 4 day 1 (C4D1), after more than 5 weeks of nivolumab. Every single patient, without exception, relapsed after autologous stem cell transplantation, and brentuximab vedotin exposure varied. Relapsed/refractory classical Hodgkin lymphoma patients had complete, partial or progressive responses. General study findings and limits: Any patient who commenced nivolumab under 1 year after ASCT was excluded. There was a significant rise in CD4+ TCR diversity by C4D1, with no such rise for CD8+.

The CDR3 is made up of 14 amino acids. Per germline, CDR1 SGHDT and CDR2 YYEEEE. Trimming took off 4 bases at V and 0 bases at J, with 10 bases between the two ends. The rearrangement uses TRBV5-6 and TRBJ1-1; TRBD1 might be the D (5 bases). This receptor was obtained from a human donor with classical Hodgkin lymphoma. This sample comprised peripheral blood mononuclear cells (PBMCs), obtained before the fourth cycle of nivolumab. CDR3 nucleotide sequence: TGTGCCAGCAGCCAGGGTGGGATGAACACTGAAGCTTTCTTT. It yields the protein CASSQGGMNTEAFF.